This T cell receptor beta chain appears in the sequencing data of a study of T cell clonotyping in hematopoietic cell transplantation. Study summary: Cytoreduction preceded collection of pretransplant recipient samples. General study results and limits: At the given depth, recipient repertoires were over 95% de novo clonotypes.

The CDR3 covers 14 residues. Germline V CDR1 and CDR2: SEHNR, FQNEAQ (reference sequence). V trimming: 6 bases; J trimming: 4 bases; junction bases outside the gene matches: 5. Profiling relied on immunoSEQ multiplex PCR, and the TCRdb table lists in-frame clones only, not all of them. The repertoire holds 7,000 to 8,000 clones, with 88% as singletons. Time point described: recipient sample about 28 days before transplant, after cytoreduction. This clone has just one count. No antigen is known for it. Sample: peripheral blood mononuclear cells, taken before stem cell transplant. This chain uses TRBV7-9 with TRBJ2-5; 10 nucleotides align to TRBD1. The clonotype was recovered from a man in his 60s with acute myeloid leukemia. Some clones in this sample may be carry-over from other donors' samples. CDR3 protein: CASRDDRGPETQYF. DNA of the CDR3: TGTGCCAGCAGGGATGACAGGGGGCCAGAGACCCAGTACTTC.